The text below deals with one T cell receptor beta chain. Sequencing used immunoSEQ multiplex PCR; TCRdb keeps in-frame clones, though not all of them. The sample contains some 37,000 clones, roughly 92% of which appear only once. This record comes from a study of control samples from healthy donors and cancer patients. The source material was blood. This clonotype was sampled from a woman in her 50s in good health.

CDR3 loop: CANRRSGGKVGEQYF. CDR3 nucleotide sequence: TGTGCCAACCGGCGGAGCGGCGGGAAGGTGGGCGAGCAGTACTTC. V usage is TRBV21-1 and J usage is TRBJ2-7; the D call TRBD2 from the table was never checked on the DNA. TRBV21-1 is a documented pseudogene. There are 15 residues in the CDR3.